Below are 23 T cell receptor beta chains sequenced from a single sample in a study of metastatic and nonmetastatic thyroid tumors. Every patient was untreated before thyroid surgery. Through MiXCR, TCRdb re-clonotyped the PCR reads. The table has approximately 30,000 clones, 17% seen once. The sequenced sample was blood. All receptors derive from a female donor with papillary thyroid cancer or a benign thyroid nodule (not recorded which). Some clones in this sample may be carry-over from other donors' samples.

This clone was counted at least ten times. The V call is TRBV7-6, the J call TRBJ2-1; 8 bases agree with TRBD2. The CDR3 contains 18 residues. The trim removed 1 base at V and 3 bases at J, leaving 11 bases unmatched. In germline, CDR1 is SGHVS, CDR2 FNYEAQ. CDR3 amino acids: CASSLGTPGGRGYNEQFF. CDR3 DNA sequence: TGTGCCAGCAGCTTAGGGACCCCGGGGGGGAGGGGCTACAATGAGCAGTTCTTC.

This clone has at least ten counts. This chain connects TRBV5-1 to TRBJ2-5, with 7 bases matching TRBD2. Germline V gene data show CDR1 as SGHRS and CDR2 as YFSETQ. J gave up 1 base and V 7 bases, and 16 bases lay outside the gene matches. CDR3 size: 17 residues. CDR3 sequence (DNA): TGCGCCAGCCGCACTAGTCCAAGTGGCGGGGGCCAAGAGACCCAGTACTTC. It codes for CASRTSPSGGGQETQYF.

This clone showed up many times. The rearrangement uses TRBV19 and TRBJ2-7, with 8 bases that match TRBD1. Losses at the gene ends were 4 bases for V and 3 bases for J; bases not matched to a gene: 8. Looked up from germline, CDR1 is LNHDA and CDR2 is SQIVND (reference sequence). This CDR3 has 15 amino acids. The CDR3 DNA reads TGTGCCAGTAGTACTGGAGGACAGGGCTTCTACGAGCAGTACTTC. This sequence encodes CASSTGGQGFYEQYF.

This clone was seen ten or more times. The chain links TRBV20-1 to TRBJ2-7; D unclear. CDR1 DFQATT and CDR2 SNEGSKA come from the germline V gene (reference sequence). This CDR3 region has 14 residues. V was trimmed by 2 bases and J by 3 bases, leaving 14 bases between them. CDR3 sequence reads: CSARLGRSHYEQYF. Written as DNA, the CDR3 is TGCAGTGCTAGACTAGGCAGGAGCCACTACGAGCAGTACTTC.

This clone showed up many times. The chain employs TRBV6-5 and TRBJ1-5, with 7 bases that match TRBD1. V dropped 2 bases and J dropped 0; count of bases not matched to a gene: 16. The CDR3 runs to 20 residues. Germline V gene data show CDR1 as MNHEY and CDR2 as SVGAGI. CDR3 region: CASSYDRDGGLLNSNQPQHF. Written as DNA, the CDR3 is TGTGCCAGCAGTTACGACAGGGATGGGGGCCTATTAAATAGCAATCAGCCCCAGCATTTT.

The sample holds many counts of this clone. V and J are TRBV12-3 or TRBV12-4 and TRBJ2-1; D tentatively fits TRBD1 or TRBD2 (5 bases each). The CDR3 consists of 18 residues. V shed 6 bases and J shed 1 base, with 22 bases lying between them. CDR3 region: CASSQQGPTTASYNEQFF. For the CDR3, the DNA is TGTGCCAGCAGCCAGCAGGGACCAACCACGGCTTCCTACAATGAGCAGTTCTTC.

At least ten counts were recorded for this clone. The chain employs TRBV20-1 and TRBJ2-3; D perhaps matches TRBD1 (5 bases). Trimming pared 5 bases from V and 3 bases from J, leaving 12 bases between. Germline V gene lookup returns CDR1 DFQATT and CDR2 SNEGSKA (reference sequence). This CDR3 has 13 amino acids. The CDR3 nucleotides are TGCAGTGCTTCGGACAAGGGGACAGATACGCAGTATTTT. This encodes CSASDKGTDTQYF.

This clone was counted ten times or more. This chain joins TRBV4-2 and TRBJ1-5; TRBD1 matches at 7 bases. The junction had 5 bases not matched to a gene; V was cut back by 0 bases and J by 6 bases. Germline assignment: CDR1 LGHNA and CDR2 YNFKEQ. The CDR3 spans 15 residues. The CDR3 DNA reads TGTGCCAGCAGCCAAGATGGACAGGAAGGTCAGCCCCAGCATTTT. Translation gives CASSQDGQEGQPQHF.

The V call is TRBV6-4, the J call TRBJ2-1; perhaps TRBD1 as D (5 bases). From germline, CDR1 is MRHNA and CDR2 SNTAGT. V lost 6 bases and J 7 bases, leaving 19 bases between the germline ends. The CDR3 loop spans 15 amino acids. The chain's CDR3 is CASSRGRVMGNEQFF. DNA for the CDR3: TGTGCCAGCAGCCGTGGCAGGGTAATGGGGAATGAGCAGTTCTTC.

The sample holds many counts of this clone. The chain combines TRBV6-1 with TRBJ1-5; the D is unclear. This CDR3 contains 16 residues. V lost 6 bases to trimming and J lost 6 bases, with 21 bases between them. The germline V gene encodes CDR1 MNHNS and CDR2 SASEGT. CDR3 nucleotides: TGTGCCAGCAGCTCCCGTCCTGGGGATCGGGTTCAGCCCCAGCATTTT. This codes for CASSSRPGDRVQPQHF.

The rearrangement joins TRBV24-1 to TRBJ2-5, with D perhaps assigned TRBD1 or TRBD2 (5 bases each). With 11 bases removed from V and 5 bases from J, the gap between germline ends came to 14 bases. This CDR3 contains 12 residues. Looked up from germline, CDR1 is KGHDR and CDR2 is SFDVKD. Here the CDR3 DNA reads TGTGCCAATGGGACGTCAGGGGAGACCCAGTACTTC. Its translation is CANGTSGETQYF.

This clone has just a few counts. V usage is TRBV27 and J usage is TRBJ1-1; D ambiguous. V was clipped by 1 base and J by 5 bases, with 8 bases between them. This CDR3 spans 13 amino acids. The germline V gene encodes CDR1 MNHEY and CDR2 SMNVEV (reference sequence). CDR3 sequence: CASSLYLATEAFF. As DNA, the CDR3 is TGTGCCAGCAGTTTATACCTTGCTACTGAAGCTTTCTTT.

This rearrangement joins TRBV5-1 to TRBJ2-5, with 12 positions matching TRBD1. V was clipped by 6 bases and J by 5 bases; unmatched bases: 8. There are 15 residues in the CDR3. Germline CDR1 is SGHRS and CDR2 is YFSETQ. CDR3 sequence: CASIRDRGLRETQYF. CDR3 DNA sequence: TGCGCCAGCATAAGGGACAGGGGGCTCAGGGAGACCCAGTACTTC.

V is TRBV5-1 and J is TRBJ2-1; TRBD2 matches at 8 bases. Germline V lookup: CDR1 SGHRS, CDR2 YFSETQ. The junction had 6 bases not matched to a gene; V was cut back by 4 bases and J by 3 bases. This CDR3 contains 15 residues. The CDR3 region is CASSTTSGYYNEQFF. In DNA, the CDR3 is TGCGCCAGCAGCACAACTAGCGGCTACTACAATGAGCAGTTCTTC.

This clone was counted ten times or more. J is TRBJ2-3 and V is TRBV7-9; D gene unclear. Per the germline V gene, CDR1 is SEHNR and CDR2 is FQNEAQ (reference sequence). The V end was cut by 1 base, the J end by 4 bases, with 3 bases between. The CDR3 consists of 12 residues. The CDR3: CASSLDADTQYF. The CDR3 coding sequence is TGTGCCAGCAGCTTAGATGCAGATACGCAGTATTTT.

The table lists this clone with many counts. This sequence joins TRBV7-2 and TRBJ2-3, with D tentatively TRBD2 (6 bases). With 6 bases removed from V and 2 bases from J, the gap between germline ends came to 15 bases. The germline gives CDR1 SGHTA, CDR2 FQGNSA. CDR3 length: 15 amino acids. CDR3 sequence: CASRAERENTDTQYF. Here the CDR3 DNA reads TGTGCCAGCAGGGCGGAACGGGAGAACACAGATACGCAGTATTTT.

The chain links TRBV6-1 to TRBJ2-1; D unresolved. In germline, CDR1 is MNHNS, CDR2 SASEGT. The CDR3 length is 8 residues. V lost 7 bases to trimming and J lost 8 bases, with 0 bases between them. In nucleotides, the CDR3 is TGTGCCAGCAATGAGCAGTTCTTC. This translates into CASNEQFF.

Remarks on this clone: An end of the junction differs from the germline gene, which may be a read error. This chain uses TRBV20-1 with TRBJ2-1; D is unclear. The CDR3 sequence is 14 residues long. CDR1 and CDR2 from the germline V gene are DFQATT and SNEGSKA (reference sequence). The CDR3 protein is CSSRYGSTYNEQFF. The DNA for the CDR3 is TGCAGTTCTAGGTACGGGTCTACCTACAATGAGCAGTTCTTC.

The chain joins TRBV7-3 to TRBJ2-7, with 8 bases lining up with TRBD1. Germline CDR1 is SGHTA and CDR2 is FQGTGA. The V gene end was trimmed by 1 base and the J gene end by 0 bases; junction bases not matched to a gene: 14. CDR3 length: 19 residues. Written as DNA, the CDR3 is TGTGCCAGCAGCTTAATATTTAGTCGGACAGGGCCTGTCTCCTACGAGCAGTACTTC. It codes for CASSLIFSRTGPVSYEQYF.

This clone was counted ten times or more. The J gene is TRBJ2-2, the V gene TRBV19, with D possibly matching TRBD1 (6 bases). Trimming cost V 4 bases and J 7 bases, with 13 bases left between them. The germline gives CDR1 LNHDA, CDR2 SQIVND (reference sequence). The CDR3 runs to 14 residues. CDR3 DNA sequence: TGTGCCAGTAGTACACAGGGTAGGCACGGGGAGCTGTTTTTT. Residues: CASSTQGRHGELFF.

This clone was found many times. This chain uses TRBV28 with TRBJ1-2, with 10 bases that match TRBD1. Germline V gene sequence: CDR1 MDHEN, CDR2 SYDVKM. There are 16 residues in the CDR3. Trimming removed 6 bases from V and 4 bases from J; junction bases left unmatched: 11. CDR3 bases: TGTGCCAGCAGACCCCTGGGACAGGGGCTTTTCTATGGCTACACCTTC. Translated: CASRPLGQGLFYGYTF.

This clone has ten or more counts. This sequence joins TRBV29-1 and TRBJ2-3, with 7 bases matching TRBD2. From germline, CDR1 is SQVTM and CDR2 ANQGSEA. J lost 3 bases, V lost 4 bases, and 10 bases had no gene match. The CDR3 is 15 residues long. The CDR3 DNA sequence: TGCAGCGTTGGATGGCGGGAGTATGGGACAGATACGCAGTATTTT. Translating it yields CSVGWREYGTDTQYF.

The table lists this clone with a count of one. This chain links TRBV6-1 with TRBJ1-1, with 8 bases that match TRBD1. V shed 3 bases, J shed 1 base, and the junction held 4 bases outside the gene matches. The germline V gene encodes CDR1 MNHNS and CDR2 SASEGT. This CDR3 contains 15 residues. The CDR3 nucleotides read TGTGCCAGCAGTGATGTCGGGACAGGGAACACTGAAGCTTTCTTT. Translation gives CASSDVGTGNTEAFF.